These 15 T cell receptor beta chains share one sample of origin, sequenced in a study of shared clonotypes between healthy human individuals. Positive CCR7 selection of CD45RO-negative cells yielded the naive CD8 cells, and terminally differentiated effector memory CD45RA+ cells were excluded. The table came from immunoSEQ multiplex PCR; TCRdb's copy has only in-frame clones and leaves some out. This table holds about 2.2 million clones, 85% to 95% found once. The source material was naive CD8+ T cells from PBMCs. These receptors were obtained from a man between 18 and 35 years old in good health. Some clones in this sample may be carry-over from other donors' samples.

J is TRBJ2-7 and V is TRBV4-1; no definite D call. Germline CDR1 reads MGHRA; CDR2 reads YSYEKL. The CDR3 extends over 14 amino acids. The V end was cut by 1 base, the J end by 5 bases, with 12 bases between. CDR3 in DNA: TGCGCCAGCAGCCAAGTGGGGTCCCTCGACGAGCAGTACTTC. It codes for CASSQVGSLDEQYF.

This rearrangement joins TRBV19 to TRBJ2-1; 7 bases are shared with TRBD1. The CDR3 is 13 amino acids. J gave up 7 bases and V 9 bases, and 9 bases lay outside the gene matches. The germline V gene encodes CDR1 LNHDA and CDR2 SQIVND (reference sequence). CDR3 region: CASQSRQGNEQFF. CDR3 nucleotide sequence: TGTGCCAGCCAATCTCGACAGGGTAATGAGCAGTTCTTC.

V gene TRBV4-1 combines with J gene TRBJ2-7; 7 nucleotides align to TRBD1. The CDR3 runs 14 residues. Trimming took 1 base from V and 4 from J; bases not matched to a gene: 4. Germline assignment: CDR1 MGHRA and CDR2 YSYEKL. In nucleotides, the CDR3 is TGCGCCAGCAGCCAAGCCGGGACAGTTTACGAGCAGTACTTC. Translated: CASSQAGTVYEQYF.

The CDR3 DNA sequence: TGTGCCAGCAGCTTACTCGGGGAGCTGTTTTTT. This translates into CASSLLGELFF. The rearrangement uses TRBV11-2 and TRBJ2-2; D remains unclear. V was cut by 2 bases and J by 7 bases, with 2 bases left in between. This CDR3 has 11 residues. Germline V gene data show CDR1 as SGHAT and CDR2 as FQNNGV.

The chain links TRBV15 to TRBJ2-5; D gene unclear. CDR1 and CDR2 (germline): LNHNV, YYDKDF (reference sequence). V was shortened by 1 base and J by 4 bases, with 7 bases between the two germline ends. The CDR3 extends over 13 amino acids. The CDR3 here is CATSRVDRETQYF. In DNA form, the CDR3 reads TGTGCCACCAGCAGAGTGGACCGAGAGACCCAGTACTTC. Variable domain in full (rest from reference TRBV15 and TRBJ2-5): DAMVIQNPRYQVTQFGKPVTLSCSQTLNHNVMYWYQQKSSQAPKLLFHYYDKDFNNEADTPDNFQSRRPNTSFCFLDIRSPGLGDTAMYLCATSRVDRETQYFGPGTRLLVL.

The chain links TRBV9 to TRBJ1-2, with a possible D match to TRBD1 (5 bases). Germline-derived CDR1 and CDR2 are SGDLS and YYNGEE. V shed 0 bases and J shed 6 bases, with 9 bases lying between them. This CDR3 region has 13 residues. The CDR3 spells CASSVAREDGYTF. The DNA for the CDR3 is TGTGCCAGCAGCGTAGCCAGGGAGGATGGCTACACCTTC.

The CDR3 DNA follows: TGTGCCACCAGCAGAGACCTCTCACAGAAAAACATTCAGTACTTC. It yields the protein CATSRDLSQKNIQYF. This rearrangement joins TRBV15 to TRBJ2-4; no definite D call. Germline CDR1 is LNHNV and CDR2 is YYDKDF (reference sequence). The CDR3 length is 15 residues. Trimming pared 0 bases from V and 4 bases from J, leaving 10 bases between.

In regard to this clone: The same CDR3 can be traced to other DNA sequences in this sample. CDR3 sequence: CASSSTGLYGYTF. The DNA for the CDR3 is TGTGCCAGCAGTTCGACAGGCCTCTATGGCTACACCTTC. This sequence joins TRBV27 and TRBJ1-2; tentative D call: TRBD1 (6 bases). V lost 4 bases and J 4 bases, leaving 10 bases between the germline ends. CDR1 is MNHEY, CDR2 SMNVEV, per germline (reference sequence). The CDR3 sequence is 13 residues long.

This chain uses TRBV27 with TRBJ2-7, with 10 bases matching TRBD2. Germline assignment: CDR1 MNHEY and CDR2 SMNVEV (reference sequence). The V segment lost 4 bases and the J segment 6 bases; nucleotides outside the gene matches: 9. The CDR3 totals 15 residues. The CDR3 bases are TGTGCCAGCAGTTCAACGCTAGCGGGAGAGGTCGAGCAGTACTTC. This encodes CASSSTLAGEVEQYF.

The chain uses TRBV19 and TRBJ2-5; 7 bases map to TRBD2. In germline, CDR1 is LNHDA, CDR2 SQIVND (reference sequence). V lost 2 bases, J lost 5 bases, and 8 bases stayed unmatched. The CDR3 extends over 15 amino acids. CDR3 coding DNA: TGTGCCAGTAGTATACGAGGGAGGGACGAGGAGACCCAGTACTTC. This codes for CASSIRGRDEETQYF.

The chain employs TRBV4-1 and TRBJ1-1; D might be TRBD1 (5 bases). The CDR3 runs to 16 residues. V was shortened by 0 bases and J by 2 bases, with 13 bases between the two germline ends. Germline CDR1 and CDR2: MGHRA and YSYEKL. As DNA, the CDR3 is TGCGCCAGCAGCCAAGATCCGGGGGTGGTAAACACTGAAGCTTTCTTT. It specifies CASSQDPGVVNTEAFF.

Comment on this clone: Other DNA sequences from this sample encode an identical CDR3 as well. This chain uses TRBV27 with TRBJ2-7, with 9 bases matching TRBD2. CDR1 is MNHEY and CDR2 is SMNVEV in the germline V gene (reference sequence). Trimming at V came to 2 bases and at J to 0 bases, leaving 2 bases not matched to a gene. There are 15 residues in the CDR3. The CDR3 sequence: CASSLSGGYSYEQYF. As DNA, the CDR3 is TGTGCCAGCAGTTTAAGCGGGGGGTACTCCTACGAGCAGTACTTC.

The V and J genes are TRBV15 and TRBJ1-4; TRBD1 agrees at 8 bases. The CDR3 sequence is 16 residues long. The germline CDR1 and CDR2 sequences are LNHNV and YYDKDF (reference sequence). V was pared by 0 bases and J by 4 bases, with 4 bases of the junction left unmatched. The CDR3 here is CATSRDRDRFNEKLFF. DNA of the CDR3: TGTGCCACCAGCAGAGACCGGGACAGGTTTAATGAAAAACTGTTTTTT.

This chain uses TRBV2 with TRBJ1-1; 7 bases are a match to TRBD1. Germline assignment: CDR1 SNHLY and CDR2 FYNNEI. There are 15 residues in the CDR3. V dropped 3 bases and J dropped 6; count of bases not matched to a gene: 10. In DNA form, the CDR3 reads TGTGCCAGCAGTGAGGACACAGGGGTCCTCGCTGAAGCTTTCTTT. It translates to CASSEDTGVLAEAFF.

This sequence joins TRBV19 and TRBJ1-1, with 9 bases aligning to TRBD1. Germline lookup yields CDR1 LNHDA and CDR2 SQIVND (reference sequence). The CDR3 totals 14 residues. V lost 3 bases and J lost 4; bases outside the gene matches: 3. The CDR3 DNA sequence: TGTGCCAGTAGTATGTGGGGACAGGGCACTGAAGCTTTCTTT. It specifies CASSMWGQGTEAFF.